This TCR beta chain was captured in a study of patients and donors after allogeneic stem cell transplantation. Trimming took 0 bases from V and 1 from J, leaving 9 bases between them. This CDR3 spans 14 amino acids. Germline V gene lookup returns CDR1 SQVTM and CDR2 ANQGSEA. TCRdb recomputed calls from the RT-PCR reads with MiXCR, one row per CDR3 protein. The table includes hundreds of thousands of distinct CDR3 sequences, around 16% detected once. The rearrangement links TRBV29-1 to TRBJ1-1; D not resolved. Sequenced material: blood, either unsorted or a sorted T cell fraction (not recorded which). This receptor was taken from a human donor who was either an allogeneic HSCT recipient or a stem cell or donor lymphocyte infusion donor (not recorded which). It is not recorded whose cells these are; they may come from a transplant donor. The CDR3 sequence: CSVEEVAKNTEAFF. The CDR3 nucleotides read TGCAGCGTTGAAGAAGTCGCGAAGAACACTGAAGCTTTCTTT.